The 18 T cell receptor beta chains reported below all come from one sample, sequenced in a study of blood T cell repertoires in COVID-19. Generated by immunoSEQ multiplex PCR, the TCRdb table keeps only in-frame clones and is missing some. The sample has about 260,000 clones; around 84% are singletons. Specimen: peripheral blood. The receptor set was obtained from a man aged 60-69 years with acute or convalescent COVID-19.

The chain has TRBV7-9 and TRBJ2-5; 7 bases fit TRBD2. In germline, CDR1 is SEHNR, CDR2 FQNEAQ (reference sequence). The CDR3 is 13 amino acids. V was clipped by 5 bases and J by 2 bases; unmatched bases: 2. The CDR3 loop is CASSPGLQETQYF. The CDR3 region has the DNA TGTGCCAGCAGCCCGGGACTACAAGAGACCCAGTACTTC.

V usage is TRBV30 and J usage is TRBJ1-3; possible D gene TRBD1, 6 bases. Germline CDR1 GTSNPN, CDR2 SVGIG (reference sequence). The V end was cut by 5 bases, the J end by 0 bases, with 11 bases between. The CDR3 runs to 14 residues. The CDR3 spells CAWLTGYSGNTIYF. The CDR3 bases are TGTGCCTGGCTAACAGGGTACTCTGGAAACACCATATATTTT.

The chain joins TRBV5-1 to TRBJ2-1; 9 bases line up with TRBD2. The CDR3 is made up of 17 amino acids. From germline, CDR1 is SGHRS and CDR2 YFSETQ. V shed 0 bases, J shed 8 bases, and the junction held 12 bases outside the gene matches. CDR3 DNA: TGCGCCAGCAGCTTGGTGGTAATGGCGGGGGGGCTCCATGAGCAGTTCTTC. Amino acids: CASSLVVMAGGLHEQFF.

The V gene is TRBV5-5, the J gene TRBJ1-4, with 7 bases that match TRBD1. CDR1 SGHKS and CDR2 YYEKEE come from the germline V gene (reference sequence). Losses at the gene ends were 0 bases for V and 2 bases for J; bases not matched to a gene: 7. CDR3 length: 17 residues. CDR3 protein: CASSLGSAGGTNEKLFF. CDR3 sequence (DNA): TGTGCCAGCAGCTTGGGGTCCGCAGGGGGTACTAATGAAAAACTGTTTTTT.

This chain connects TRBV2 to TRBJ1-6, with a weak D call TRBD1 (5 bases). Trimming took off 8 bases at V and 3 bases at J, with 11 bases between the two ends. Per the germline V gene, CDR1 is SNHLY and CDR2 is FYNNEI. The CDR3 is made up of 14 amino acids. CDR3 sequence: CASLRQGYNSPLHF. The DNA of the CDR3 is TGTGCCAGCCTAAGGCAGGGCTATAATTCACCCCTCCACTTT.

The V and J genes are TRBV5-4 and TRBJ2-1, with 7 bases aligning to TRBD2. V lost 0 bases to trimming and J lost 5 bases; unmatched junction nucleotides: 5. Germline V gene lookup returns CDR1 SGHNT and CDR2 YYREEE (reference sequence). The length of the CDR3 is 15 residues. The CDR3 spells CASSLGSGLNNEQFF. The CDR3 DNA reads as TGTGCCAGCAGCTTGGGTAGCGGGCTCAACAATGAGCAGTTCTTC.

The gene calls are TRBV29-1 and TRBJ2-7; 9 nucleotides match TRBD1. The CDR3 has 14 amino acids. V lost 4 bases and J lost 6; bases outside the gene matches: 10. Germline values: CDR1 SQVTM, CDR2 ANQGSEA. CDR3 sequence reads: CSVVDTGTGTEQYF. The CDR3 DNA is TGCAGCGTTGTTGACACCGGGACAGGGACCGAGCAGTACTTC.

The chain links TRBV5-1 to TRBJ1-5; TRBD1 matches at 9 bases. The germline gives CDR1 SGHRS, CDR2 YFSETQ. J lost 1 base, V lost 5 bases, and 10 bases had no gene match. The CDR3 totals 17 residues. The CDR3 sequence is CASSLGSTGGSNQPQHF. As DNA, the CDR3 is TGCGCCAGCAGTCTTGGGTCGACAGGGGGAAGCAATCAGCCCCAGCATTTT.

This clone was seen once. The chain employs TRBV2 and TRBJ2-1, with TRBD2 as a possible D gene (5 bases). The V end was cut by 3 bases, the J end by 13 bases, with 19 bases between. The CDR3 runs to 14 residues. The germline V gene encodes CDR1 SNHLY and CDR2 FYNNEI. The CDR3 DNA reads TGTGCCAGCAGTGACCGCGACGGACTCCCTAATCAGTTCTTC. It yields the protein CASSDRDGLPNQFF.

The CDR3 reads CASSFLAGRYYEQYF. The DNA of the CDR3 is TGTGCCAGCAGCTTCCTAGCGGGGCGGTACTACGAGCAGTACTTC. J is TRBJ2-7 and V is TRBV7-2, with 9 bases lining up with TRBD2. Germline V CDR1 and CDR2: SGHTA, FQGNSA. After removal of 3 bases from V and 3 bases from J, the junction contained 6 bases not matched to a gene. The CDR3 loop spans 15 amino acids.

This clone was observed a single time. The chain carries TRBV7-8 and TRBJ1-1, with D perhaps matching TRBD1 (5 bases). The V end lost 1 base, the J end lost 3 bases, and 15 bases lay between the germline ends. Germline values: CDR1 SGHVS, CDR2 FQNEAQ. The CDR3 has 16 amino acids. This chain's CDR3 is CASSLGESGIYTEAFF. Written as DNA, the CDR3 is TGTGCCAGCAGCTTAGGAGAGTCAGGGATTTACACTGAAGCTTTCTTT.

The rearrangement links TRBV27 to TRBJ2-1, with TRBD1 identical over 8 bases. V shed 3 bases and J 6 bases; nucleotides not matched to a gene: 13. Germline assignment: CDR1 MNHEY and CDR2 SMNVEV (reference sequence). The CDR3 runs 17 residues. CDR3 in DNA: TGTGCCAGCAGTTTTCCAGGGGGCGAAGTAGGGAGCAATGAGCAGTTCTTC. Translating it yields CASSFPGGEVGSNEQFF.

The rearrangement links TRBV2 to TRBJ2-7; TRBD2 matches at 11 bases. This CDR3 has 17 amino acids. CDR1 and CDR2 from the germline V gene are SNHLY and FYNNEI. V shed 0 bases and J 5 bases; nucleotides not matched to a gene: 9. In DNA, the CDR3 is TGTGCCAGCAGTGAAGCGCGCACTAGCGGGAGCAACGACGAGCAGTACTTC. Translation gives CASSEARTSGSNDEQYF.

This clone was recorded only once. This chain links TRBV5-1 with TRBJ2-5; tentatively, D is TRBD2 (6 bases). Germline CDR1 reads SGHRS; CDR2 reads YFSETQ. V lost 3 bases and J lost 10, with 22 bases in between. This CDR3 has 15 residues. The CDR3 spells CASSSGGVGRVGQYF. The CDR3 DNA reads TGCGCCAGCAGCTCCGGGGGAGTGGGCCGCGTGGGCCAGTACTTC.

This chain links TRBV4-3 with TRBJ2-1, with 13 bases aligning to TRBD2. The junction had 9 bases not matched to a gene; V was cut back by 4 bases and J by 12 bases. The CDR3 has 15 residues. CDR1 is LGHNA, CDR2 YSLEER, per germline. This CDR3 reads CASSPRTSGRGGQFF. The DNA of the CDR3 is TGCGCCAGCAGCCCTCGGACTAGCGGGAGAGGAGGGCAGTTCTTC.

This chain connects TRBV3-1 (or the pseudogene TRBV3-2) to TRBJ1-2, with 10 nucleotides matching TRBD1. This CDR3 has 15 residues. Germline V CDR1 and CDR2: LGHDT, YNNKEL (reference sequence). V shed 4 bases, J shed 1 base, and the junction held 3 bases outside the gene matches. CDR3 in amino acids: CASSLWDRGNYGYTF. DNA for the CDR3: TGTGCCAGCAGCCTCTGGGACAGGGGTAACTATGGCTACACCTTC.

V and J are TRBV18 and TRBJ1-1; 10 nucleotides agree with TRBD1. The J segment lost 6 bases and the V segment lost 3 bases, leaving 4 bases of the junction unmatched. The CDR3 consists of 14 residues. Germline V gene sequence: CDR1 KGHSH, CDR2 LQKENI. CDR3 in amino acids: CASSPRQGAAEAFF. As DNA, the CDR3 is TGTGCCAGCTCACCTCGACAGGGGGCGGCTGAAGCTTTCTTT.

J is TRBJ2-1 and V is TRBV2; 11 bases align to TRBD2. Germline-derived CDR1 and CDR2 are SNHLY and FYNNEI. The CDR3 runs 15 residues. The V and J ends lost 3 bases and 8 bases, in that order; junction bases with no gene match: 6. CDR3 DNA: TGTGCCAGCAGTGATCTAGCGGGAGGTGGCGATGAGCAGTTCTTC. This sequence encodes CASSDLAGGGDEQFF.